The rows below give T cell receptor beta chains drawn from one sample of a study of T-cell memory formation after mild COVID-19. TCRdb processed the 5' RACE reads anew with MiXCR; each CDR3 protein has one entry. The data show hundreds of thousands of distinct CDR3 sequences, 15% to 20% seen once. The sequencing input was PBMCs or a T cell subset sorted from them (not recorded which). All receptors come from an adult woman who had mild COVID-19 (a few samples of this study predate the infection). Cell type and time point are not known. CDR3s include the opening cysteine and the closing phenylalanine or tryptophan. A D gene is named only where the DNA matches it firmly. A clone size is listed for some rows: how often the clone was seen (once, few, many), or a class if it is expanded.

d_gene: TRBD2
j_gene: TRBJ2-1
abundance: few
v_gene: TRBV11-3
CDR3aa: CASSRHFASGRANEQFF
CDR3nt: TGTGCCAGCAGCCGTCACTTCGCTAGCGGGAGGGCCAATGAGCAGTTCTTC

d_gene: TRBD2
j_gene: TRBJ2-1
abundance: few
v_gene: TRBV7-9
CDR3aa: CASSASGLAGVYEQFF
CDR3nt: TGTGCCAGCAGCGCCTCCGGGCTAGCGGGAGTATATGAGCAGTTCTTC

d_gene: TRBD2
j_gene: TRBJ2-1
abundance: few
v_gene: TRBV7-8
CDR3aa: CASSSYSGSRNEQFF
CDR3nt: TGTGCCAGCAGCTCATATAGCGGGAGTCGAAATGAGCAGTTCTTC

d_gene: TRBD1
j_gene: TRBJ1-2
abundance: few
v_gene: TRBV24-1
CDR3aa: CATSEGTGGRYGYTF
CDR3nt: TGTGCCACCAGTGAGGGGACAGGGGGACGGTATGGCTACACCTTC

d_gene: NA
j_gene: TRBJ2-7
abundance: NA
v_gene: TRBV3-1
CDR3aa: CASSQQMGEQYF
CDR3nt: TGTGCCAGCAGCCAACAGATGGGGGAGCAGTACTTC

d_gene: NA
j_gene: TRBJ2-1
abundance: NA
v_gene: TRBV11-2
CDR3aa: CASSLAPGDNEQFF
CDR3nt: TGTGCCAGCAGCTTAGCCCCAGGGGACAATGAGCAGTTCTTC

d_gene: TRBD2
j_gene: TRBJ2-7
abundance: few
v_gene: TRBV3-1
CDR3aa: CASSQRTSAHYEQYF
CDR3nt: TGTGCCAGCAGCCAGAGAACTAGCGCTCACTACGAGCAGTACTTC

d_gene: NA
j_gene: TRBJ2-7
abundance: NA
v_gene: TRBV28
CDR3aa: CASTPVGLPYEQYF
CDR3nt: TGTGCCAGCACCCCTGTCGGACTTCCCTACGAGCAGTACTTC

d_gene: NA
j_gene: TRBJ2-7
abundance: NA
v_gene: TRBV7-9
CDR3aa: CASGATGNYEQYF
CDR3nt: TGTGCCAGCGGCGCTACAGGGAACTACGAGCAGTACTTC

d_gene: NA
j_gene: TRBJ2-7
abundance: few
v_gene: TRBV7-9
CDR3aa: CASSLVAATYEQYF
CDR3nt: TGTGCCAGCAGCTTAGTGGCAGCGACCTACGAGCAGTACTTC

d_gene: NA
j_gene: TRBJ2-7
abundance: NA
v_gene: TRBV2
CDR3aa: CASRLEPYEQYF
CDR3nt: TGTGCCAGCAGATTGGAGCCCTACGAGCAGTACTTC

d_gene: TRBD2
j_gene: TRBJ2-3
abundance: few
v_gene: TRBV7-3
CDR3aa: CASSLASSGRASDTQYF
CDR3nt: TGTGCCAGCAGCTTAGCTTCTAGCGGGAGGGCTTCAGATACGCAGTATTTT

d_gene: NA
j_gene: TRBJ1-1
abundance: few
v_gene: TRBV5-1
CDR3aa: CASEQGPNTEAFF
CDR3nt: TGCGCCAGCGAACAGGGCCCGAACACTGAAGCTTTCTTT

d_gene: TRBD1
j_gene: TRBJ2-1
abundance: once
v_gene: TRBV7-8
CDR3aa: CASSLAGPLGQGISYNEQFF
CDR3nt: TGTGCCAGCAGCTTAGCGGGACCCTTAGGACAGGGCATATCCTACAATGAGCAGTTCTTC

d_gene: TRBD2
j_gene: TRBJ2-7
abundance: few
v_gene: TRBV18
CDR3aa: CASSPRGGRAGDEQYF
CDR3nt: TGTGCCAGCTCACCACGAGGCGGGAGGGCCGGAGACGAGCAGTACTTC

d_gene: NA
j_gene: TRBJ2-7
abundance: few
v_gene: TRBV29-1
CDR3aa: CSVSRDYEQYF
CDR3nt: TGCAGCGTCTCCAGGGATTACGAGCAGTACTTC

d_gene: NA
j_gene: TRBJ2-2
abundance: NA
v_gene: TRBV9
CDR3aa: CASSVHDRGAGGELFF
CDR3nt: TGTGCCAGCAGCGTGCATGACCGAGGGGCCGGCGGGGAGCTGTTTTTT

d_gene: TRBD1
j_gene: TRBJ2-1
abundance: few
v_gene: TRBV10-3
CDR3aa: CAIRTGTGAYNEQFF
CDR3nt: TGTGCCATCAGGACCGGGACAGGGGCCTACAATGAGCAGTTCTTC

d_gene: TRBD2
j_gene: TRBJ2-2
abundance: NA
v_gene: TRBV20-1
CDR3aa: CSASIAGANTGELFF
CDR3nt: TGCAGTGCTAGTATCGCGGGAGCGAACACCGGGGAGCTGTTTTTT

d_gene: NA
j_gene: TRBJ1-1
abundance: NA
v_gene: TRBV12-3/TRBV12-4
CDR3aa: CASSLDGGVTEAFF
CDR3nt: TGTGCCAGCAGTTTAGATGGGGGGGTGACTGAAGCTTTCTTT

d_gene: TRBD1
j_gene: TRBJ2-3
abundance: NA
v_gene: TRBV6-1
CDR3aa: CASRDMVGTGGDTQYF
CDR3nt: TGTGCCAGCAGGGACATGGTCGGGACAGGAGGAGATACGCAGTATTTT

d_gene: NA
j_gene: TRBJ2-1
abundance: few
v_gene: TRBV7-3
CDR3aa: CASSFYASPALQFF
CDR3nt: TGTGCCAGCAGCTTTTATGCTAGCCCAGCCTTACAGTTCTTC

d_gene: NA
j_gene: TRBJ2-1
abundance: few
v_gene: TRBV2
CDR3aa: CASSEAPTALEQFF
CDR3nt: TGTGCCAGCAGTGAAGCTCCCACAGCGCTTGAGCAGTTCTTC

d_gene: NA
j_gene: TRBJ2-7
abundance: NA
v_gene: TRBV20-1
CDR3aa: CSARDWRDPYEQYF
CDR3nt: TGCAGTGCTAGAGATTGGAGGGACCCCTACGAGCAGTACTTC